These 26 T cell receptor beta chains were all obtained from the same sample, sequenced in a study of blood T cell repertoires in COVID-19. Profiled with immunoSEQ multiplex PCR; TCRdb holds only in-frame clones, not every one. Found here are some 160,000 clones, less than 90% of them singletons; the top ten hold 3% to 4%. Sequencing used peripheral blood. Receptors were obtained from a woman in her 70s with acute or convalescent COVID-19.

Concerning this clone: This sample also contains other DNA sequences that code for the same CDR3. J is TRBJ1-1 and V is TRBV3-1 (or the pseudogene TRBV3-2); no clear D. CDR3 length: 12 amino acids. Trimming removed 1 base from V and 11 bases from J, with 11 bases in between. The germline gives CDR1 LGHDT, CDR2 YNNKEL (reference sequence). CDR3 loop: CASSQVSAEAFF. The CDR3 nucleotides read TGTGCCAGCAGCCAAGTCTCCGCGGAGGCTTTCTTT.

The chain combines TRBV12-3 or TRBV12-4 with TRBJ1-4; possible D gene TRBD1, 5 bases. This CDR3 has 13 residues. V was trimmed by 3 bases and J by 5 bases, leaving 7 bases between them. CDR3: CASSFKGNEKLFF. DNA of the CDR3: TGTGCCAGCAGTTTTAAGGGGAATGAAAAACTGTTTTTT.

The sample holds a few counts of this clone. V usage is TRBV2 and J usage is TRBJ1-5; 8 bases are shared with TRBD1. V gave up 6 bases and J gave up 11 bases; unmatched junction bases: 6. The CDR3 sequence is 12 residues long. Germline V gives CDR1 SNHLY, CDR2 FYNNEI. CDR3 coding DNA: TGTGCCAGCAGCGACAGGGGCGCGGCCCAGCATTTT. Its translation is CASSDRGAAQHF.

CDR3 region: CASSPDPGLGAFF. In DNA, the CDR3 is TGTGCCAGCAGCCCCGATCCGGGGTTGGGAGCTTTCTTT. V is TRBV7-9 and J is TRBJ1-1; unclear D gene. Germline CDR1 is SEHNR and CDR2 is FQNEAQ (reference sequence). Trimming pared 5 bases from V and 10 bases from J, leaving 17 bases between. CDR3 length: 13 residues.

The chain employs TRBV30 and TRBJ2-1; 10 bases align to TRBD2. The CDR3 has 15 amino acids. Trimming cost V 4 bases and J 9 bases; bases outside gene matches: 12. The germline gives CDR1 GTSNPN, CDR2 SVGIG (reference sequence). The CDR3 DNA follows: TGTGCCTGGACCCTGCCTAGCGGGAGAATCAGTGAGCAGTTCTTC. Protein sequence: CAWTLPSGRISEQFF.

This chain links TRBV6-5 with TRBJ1-1; D not certain. This CDR3 has 15 amino acids. Germline CDR1 and CDR2: MNHEY and SVGAGI. The ends were cut back, 6 bases at V and 4 bases at J, with 18 bases in the middle. For the CDR3, the DNA is TGTGCCAGCAGCCGGGAGGGAGGAACTCCCACTGAAGCTTTCTTT. It is translated as CASSREGGTPTEAFF.

This clone was observed a single time. The V and J genes are TRBV19 and TRBJ1-1; 10 bases are a match to TRBD1. The CDR3 extends over 16 amino acids. With 6 bases clipped from V and 6 bases from J, the junction kept 13 bases outside the gene matches. Germline V gene sequence: CDR1 LNHDA, CDR2 SQIVND (reference sequence). CDR3 sequence reads: CASSATGGGVLAEAFF. The CDR3 bases are TGTGCCAGTAGCGCGACAGGGGGCGGTGTTCTTGCTGAAGCTTTCTTT.

In this sample, this clone turned up a few times. The genes are TRBV3-1 (or the pseudogene TRBV3-2) and TRBJ1-5, with no clear D. The CDR3 is 14 residues long. CDR1 is LGHDT, CDR2 YNNKEL, per germline (reference sequence). V was trimmed by 1 base and J by 4 bases, leaving 8 bases between them. The CDR3 sequence is CASSQAPGNQPQHF. The DNA for the CDR3 is TGTGCCAGCAGCCAAGCCCCAGGAAATCAGCCCCAGCATTTT.

As concerns this clone: A read error may produce the germline difference seen at one junction end. This chain uses TRBV7-7 with TRBJ2-5, with 14 bases that match TRBD2. The CDR3 extends over 15 amino acids. CDR1 and CDR2 from the germline V gene are SSHAT and FNYEAQ (reference sequence). CDR3 in DNA: TGTGCTAGCAGCGGGGGACTAGCGGGAGTAGAGACCCAGTACTTC. Translation gives CASSGGLAGVETQYF.

The rearrangement uses TRBV5-1 and TRBJ2-1, with unresolved D. This CDR3 region has 12 residues. V lost 4 bases to trimming and J lost 8 bases, with 10 bases between them. Germline V gene sequence: CDR1 SGHRS, CDR2 YFSETQ. CDR3 nucleotide sequence: TGCGCCAGCAGCGAGGTTGCCTATGAGCAGTTCTTC. Its protein is CASSEVAYEQFF.

This sequence joins TRBV7-2 and TRBJ2-5; TRBD1 agrees at 9 bases. J lost 0 bases, V lost 1 base, and 0 bases had no gene match. This CDR3 region has 15 residues. Germline-derived CDR1 and CDR2 are SGHTA and FQGNSA. CDR3 sequence: CASSLGDRDQETQYF. The CDR3 nucleotides are TGTGCCAGCAGCTTAGGGGACAGGGACCAAGAGACCCAGTACTTC.

The chain has TRBV2 and TRBJ1-6; D unclear. V was pared by 0 bases and J by 2 bases, with 8 bases between. This CDR3 is 16 amino acids long. The germline gives CDR1 SNHLY, CDR2 FYNNEI. CDR3 sequence (DNA): TGTGCCAGCAGTGAAGCGTACAGAGCCTATAATTCACCCCTCCACTTT. Translation gives CASSEAYRAYNSPLHF.

The V gene is TRBV2, the J gene TRBJ1-4, with D possibly TRBD1 on 5 matching bases. Germline CDR1 is SNHLY and CDR2 is FYNNEI. The V gene lost 8 bases and the J gene lost 5 bases, with 12 bases spanning the gap. This CDR3 is 13 amino acids long. Here the CDR3 DNA reads TGTGCCAGCCTCCCTCGACAGAATGAAAAACTGTTTTTT. It codes for CASLPRQNEKLFF.

This sequence joins TRBV29-1 and TRBJ1-5, with 9 bases matching TRBD1. V shed 6 bases, J shed 5 bases, and the junction held 2 bases outside the gene matches. The CDR3 contains 12 residues. Germline V lookup: CDR1 SQVTM, CDR2 ANQGSEA. The CDR3 is CSVQGADQPQHF. The CDR3 region has the DNA TGCAGCGTACAGGGGGCCGATCAGCCCCAGCATTTT.

The chain has TRBV4-3 and TRBJ2-1, with 10 nucleotides matching TRBD1. Trimming cost V 6 bases and J 6 bases; bases outside gene matches: 14. Germline assignment: CDR1 LGHNA and CDR2 YSLEER. The CDR3 loop spans 17 amino acids. The CDR3 loop is CASSERIGTGVPNEQFF. The CDR3 DNA sequence: TGCGCCAGCAGTGAAAGGATAGGGACAGGGGTCCCCAATGAGCAGTTCTTC.

V and J are TRBV7-9 and TRBJ2-7; tentative D call: TRBD2 (5 bases). The V end lost 4 bases, the J end lost 2 bases, and 6 bases lay between the germline ends. Germline CDR1 reads SEHNR; CDR2 reads FQNEAQ (reference sequence). CDR3 size: 12 residues. CDR3 amino acids: CASSSGAYEQYF. CDR3 nucleotide sequence: TGTGCCAGCAGCTCCGGGGCCTACGAGCAGTACTTC.

V gene TRBV7-2 combines with J gene TRBJ2-5, with 9 nucleotides matching TRBD2. The CDR3 length is 13 residues. From germline, CDR1 is SGHTA and CDR2 FQGNSA. V was pared by 6 bases and J by 4 bases, with 3 bases of the junction left unmatched. The CDR3 loop reads CASSLTSGETQYF. CDR3 bases: TGTGCCAGCAGTTTGACTAGCGGAGAGACCCAGTACTTC.

The chain couples TRBV4-3 to TRBJ1-4, with 7 bases that match TRBD1. The CDR3 covers 17 residues. The germline V gene has CDR1 LGHNA and CDR2 YSLEER. The V segment lost 0 bases and the J segment 8 bases; nucleotides outside the gene matches: 12. The CDR3 coding sequence is TGCGCCAGCAGCCAAGAAGGGACAGCGGGAGGAAGGGAAAAACTGTTTTTT. It translates to CASSQEGTAGGREKLFF.

The chain links TRBV6-2 or TRBV6-3 to TRBJ1-5, with 7 bases matching TRBD1. The CDR3 has 14 residues. The V gene's germline CDR1 is MNHEY and CDR2 SVGEGT. V lost 5 bases and J lost 3; bases outside the gene matches: 4. The CDR3 nucleotides are TGTGCCAGCAGTCGGACAGGAATCAATCAGCCCCAGCATTTT. Its protein is CASSRTGINQPQHF.

This clone was detected a few times. This chain connects TRBV18 to TRBJ2-2, with TRBD1 as a possible D gene (5 bases). This CDR3 has 18 residues. Germline CDR1 is KGHSH and CDR2 is LQKENI. Trimming took off 3 bases at V and 8 bases at J, with 25 bases between the two ends. The CDR3 DNA is TGTGCCAGCTCACCGGTTCTAACAAGGGGCGCGAGCCTGGGGGAGCTGTTTTTT. Its protein is CASSPVLTRGASLGELFF.

This clone was recorded only once. The genes are TRBV3-1 (or the pseudogene TRBV3-2) and TRBJ2-1; TRBD2 matches at 8 bases. V shed 5 bases and J 3 bases; nucleotides not matched to a gene: 6. CDR3 length: 15 residues. From germline, CDR1 is LGHDT and CDR2 YNNKEL (reference sequence). The CDR3 region has the DNA TGTGCCAGCAGCGATGCCGGGACTAGCTACAATGAGCAGTTCTTC. This translates into CASSDAGTSYNEQFF.

This sequence joins TRBV5-1 and TRBJ2-7, with 7 bases aligning to TRBD1. CDR1 is SGHRS and CDR2 is YFSETQ in the germline V gene. The CDR3 runs 12 residues. J was trimmed by 2 bases and V by 8 bases; bases with no gene match: 4. The chain's CDR3 is CASQGQAYEQYF. Written as DNA, the CDR3 is TGCGCCAGTCAAGGACAGGCCTACGAGCAGTACTTC.

The gene calls are TRBV29-1 and TRBJ2-7; TRBD2 is a possible D gene (5 bases). The V gene's germline CDR1 is SQVTM and CDR2 ANQGSEA. With 4 bases removed from V and 2 bases from J, the gap between germline ends came to 12 bases. This CDR3 comprises 13 residues. The DNA for the CDR3 is TGCAGCGTTGCTCTGGAGGTGCCCTACGAGCAGTACTTC. Its translation is CSVALEVPYEQYF.

This clone was picked up a small number of times. The DNA for the CDR3 is TGTGCCAGTAGCCCCGACAGGGCCCCCAATCAGCCCCAGCATTTT. Translated, it gives CASSPDRAPNQPQHF. The gene calls are TRBV19 and TRBJ1-5; 7 nucleotides match TRBD1. The V gene end was trimmed by 6 bases and the J gene end by 3 bases; junction bases not matched to a gene: 8. The CDR3 consists of 15 residues. Germline V gives CDR1 LNHDA, CDR2 SQIVND (reference sequence).

V is TRBV5-6 and J is TRBJ2-1, with 7 nucleotides matching TRBD1. Germline CDR1 reads SGHDT; CDR2 reads YYEEEE. The length of the CDR3 is 16 residues. The ends lost 2 bases at V and 2 bases at J; junction bases unmatched: 7. CDR3 coding DNA: TGTGCCAGCAGCTTATATCAGGGGGATACCTACAATGAGCAGTTCTTC. This encodes CASSLYQGDTYNEQFF.

This clone was seen just once. This rearrangement joins TRBV27 to TRBJ2-1, with 9 bases aligning to TRBD1. V shed 5 bases, J shed 7 bases, and the junction held 9 bases outside the gene matches. CDR1 is MNHEY, CDR2 SMNVEV, per germline (reference sequence). This CDR3 region has 15 residues. In DNA form, the CDR3 reads TGTGCCAGCAGTCCCTTGGGACAGGGAAAGAATGAGCAGTTCTTC. It translates to CASSPLGQGKNEQFF.